This T cell receptor beta chain was recovered during a study of T cell clonotyping in hematopoietic cell transplantation. The CDR3 sequence is 14 residues long. Germline-derived CDR1 and CDR2 are PRHDT and FYEKMQ (reference sequence). V lost 4 bases, J lost 5 bases, and 14 bases lay in between. Stated time point: recipient sample about 28 days before transplant, after cytoreduction. The assay was immunoSEQ multiplex PCR, and TCRdb's table has in-frame clones only and misses some. The sample consists of 35,000 to 50,000 clones, 85% of them appearing once. This rearrangement joins TRBV13 to TRBJ2-5, with D perhaps TRBD2 (6 bases). The origin of this receptor is a man aged 60 to 69 with acute myeloid leukemia. Some clones in this sample may be carry-over from other donors' samples. Sequencing was performed on peripheral blood mononuclear cells, taken before stem cell transplant. The CDR3 nucleotides read TGTGCCAGCAGCTCTTGGGACTCAATGGAGACCCAGTACTTC. It yields the protein CASSSWDSMETQYF.